This T cell receptor (beta chain) came from a study of Ad26.COV2.S vaccination and SARS-CoV-2 variants. Study-level points and caveats: Measurement of non-spike TCR breadth gave similar results in vaccine and placebo recipients.

Produced via immunoSEQ multiplex PCR; TCRdb's table is partial and in-frame only. The table records more than 300,000 clones, just under 85% of them present only once. The V end lost 0 bases, the J end lost 6 bases, and 13 bases lay between the germline ends. CDR3 size: 14 residues. Germline values: CDR1 SGHRS, CDR2 YFSETQ. Indicated treatment: about 20 received Ad26.COV2.S at low or high dose, single or two shots; about 5 received placebo; per-sample allocation not given. Each sample was drawn 63 days after the first injection (of vaccine or placebo). SARS-CoV-2 spike from the Wuhan strain was encoded by the vaccine, an Ad26 vector. As to this clone: The antigen is unknown.

The clonotype comes from a person aged 18 to 59 who received the Ad26.COV2.S COVID-19 vaccine or a placebo. The specimen was peripheral blood, collected in a trial of Ad26.COV2.S vaccine versus placebo. The J gene is TRBJ2-7, the V gene TRBV5-1; D unclear. CDR3 sequence reads: CASSLDLRRPEQYF. The CDR3 DNA reads TGCGCCAGCAGCTTGGATCTAAGACGGCCCGAGCAGTACTTC.